Listed here are 14 T cell receptor beta chains from one sample, sequenced in a study of blood T cell repertoires in COVID-19. Profiled with immunoSEQ multiplex PCR; TCRdb holds only in-frame clones, not every one. The sample contains 100,000 or so clones, more than 75% of which appear only once. Sequenced sample: peripheral blood. The receptors shown here come from a man aged 25-40 years in a cohort sampled during active COVID-19.

The J gene is TRBJ2-5, the V gene TRBV2; 7 positions match TRBD1. Germline values: CDR1 SNHLY, CDR2 FYNNEI. V gave up 5 bases and J gave up 2 bases; unmatched junction bases: 14. The CDR3 consists of 17 residues. The CDR3: CASSLRLRDRGQETQYF. The CDR3 DNA reads as TGTGCCAGCAGTCTCCGCCTCCGGGACAGAGGGCAAGAGACCCAGTACTTC.

The chain joins TRBV11-2 to TRBJ2-1; D gene ambiguous. V was cut by 4 bases and J by 0 bases, with 4 bases left in between. This CDR3 has 13 amino acids. Germline V gene data show CDR1 as SGHAT and CDR2 as FQNNGV. CDR3 loop: CASSSSSYNEQFF. For the CDR3, the DNA is TGTGCCAGCAGCTCGAGCTCCTACAATGAGCAGTTCTTC.

The chain employs TRBV9 and TRBJ1-5; weak D call: TRBD1 (6 bases). The CDR3 has 15 residues. Germline CDR1 and CDR2: SGDLS and YYNGEE. Trimming pared 3 bases from V and 0 bases from J, leaving 10 bases between. CDR3 sequence: CASSATGSSNQPQHF. Written as DNA, the CDR3 is TGTGCCAGCAGCGCGACAGGCAGTAGCAATCAGCCCCAGCATTTT.

The V call is TRBV5-1, the J call TRBJ2-1, with 10 positions matching TRBD2. The V segment lost 0 bases and the J segment 7 bases; nucleotides outside the gene matches: 4. The CDR3 sequence is 15 residues long. Germline values: CDR1 SGHRS, CDR2 YFSETQ. Written as DNA, the CDR3 is TGCGCCAGCAGCTTGGAACTAGCGGGGACAAATGAGCAGTTCTTC. It specifies CASSLELAGTNEQFF.

In DNA form, the CDR3 reads TGTGCCAGAAGCTGGGGCGGTGGGAACACCGGGGAGCTGTTTTTT. Translation: CARSWGGGNTGELFF. The J gene is TRBJ2-2, the V gene TRBV5-3; D is perhaps TRBD1 (5 bases). TRBV5-3 is an open reading frame whose function is uncertain. Trimming left V 3 bases short and J 1 base short, with 10 bases between. The CDR3 loop spans 15 amino acids.

The genes are TRBV6-2 or TRBV6-3 and TRBJ2-3, with 13 nucleotides matching TRBD2. J was trimmed by 4 bases and V by 6 bases; bases with no gene match: 7. The CDR3 contains 16 residues. Per germline, CDR1 MNHEY and CDR2 SVGEGT. For the CDR3, the DNA is TGTGCCAGCAGCTCCGGACTAGCGGGGGCCTCAGATACGCAGTATTTT. This codes for CASSSGLAGASDTQYF.

The chain recombines TRBV7-2 with TRBJ1-2; 7 bases are a match to TRBD1. With 5 bases clipped from V and 4 bases from J, the junction kept 10 bases outside the gene matches. This CDR3 has 15 amino acids. Germline-derived CDR1 and CDR2 are SGHTA and FQGNSA. DNA of the CDR3: TGTGCCAGCAGCCCCGGACAGGCTAGCTTCTATGGCTACACCTTC. Translation gives CASSPGQASFYGYTF. Combining the CDR3 with reference TRBV7-2 and TRBJ1-2 gives the whole variable domain GAGVSQSPSNKVTEKGKDVELRCDPISGHTALYWYRQSLGQGLEFLIYFQGNSAPDKSGLPSDRFSAERTGGSVSTLTIQRTQQEDSAVYLCASSPGQASFYGYTFGSGTRLTVV.

V is TRBV5-1 and J is TRBJ1-1; 7 bases agree with TRBD1. The length of the CDR3 is 14 residues. The germline V gene has CDR1 SGHRS and CDR2 YFSETQ. The V and J ends lost 2 bases and 3 bases, in that order; junction bases with no gene match: 4. CDR3 loop: CASSFRGADTEAFF. DNA of the CDR3: TGCGCCAGCAGCTTCAGGGGGGCGGACACTGAAGCTTTCTTT.

The J gene is TRBJ1-2, the V gene TRBV27; 10 nucleotides align to TRBD1. The CDR3 extends over 15 amino acids. Germline values: CDR1 MNHEY, CDR2 SMNVEV (reference sequence). The V and J ends lost 5 bases and 6 bases, in that order; junction bases with no gene match: 9. The CDR3 loop reads CASSAIPGQGHGYTF. DNA of the CDR3: TGTGCCAGCAGTGCCATACCGGGACAGGGGCATGGCTACACCTTC.

This rearrangement joins TRBV6-2 or TRBV6-3 to TRBJ2-7, with 9 positions matching TRBD1. The CDR3 sequence is 15 residues long. CDR1 MNHEY and CDR2 SVGEGT come from the germline V gene. Germline trimming cut 2 bases from V and 5 bases from J; bases unmatched to any gene: 7. The chain's CDR3 is CASSYPRDRVDEQYF. The CDR3 DNA follows: TGTGCCAGCAGTTACCCGCGGGACAGGGTTGACGAGCAGTACTTC.

The CDR3 sequence is CASSQGQGAYGYTF. The CDR3 region has the DNA TGTGCCAGCAGCCAGGGACAGGGAGCCTATGGCTACACCTTC. The chain couples TRBV28 to TRBJ1-2; TRBD1 matches 9 bases. There are 14 residues in the CDR3. The V gene's germline CDR1 is MDHEN and CDR2 SYDVKM. After removal of 6 bases from V and 4 bases from J, the junction contained 6 bases not matched to a gene.

The rearrangement uses TRBV30 and TRBJ1-4, with 7 bases identical to TRBD1. The junction had 4 bases not matched to a gene; V was cut back by 2 bases and J by 4 bases. The CDR3 runs 14 residues. Germline-derived CDR1 and CDR2 are GTSNPN and SVGIG (reference sequence). The CDR3 nucleotides read TGTGCCTGGAGTACGGGACAGAATAATGAAAAACTGTTTTTT. Protein product: CAWSTGQNNEKLFF.

The rearrangement uses TRBV7-3 and TRBJ2-3; possible D gene TRBD2, 5 bases. Germline CDR1 SGHTA, CDR2 FQGTGA. This CDR3 region has 14 residues. Trimming stripped 5 bases from V and 0 bases from J, with 9 bases between. CDR3 bases: TGTGCCAGCAGCCCACTAGGGAGCACAGATACGCAGTATTTT. Amino acids: CASSPLGSTDTQYF.

The chain is built from TRBV19 and TRBJ1-6, with 8 nucleotides matching TRBD1. Trimming removed 7 bases from V and 9 bases from J; junction bases left unmatched: 5. The CDR3 is 13 amino acids. CDR1 LNHDA and CDR2 SQIVND come from the germline V gene (reference sequence). The CDR3 protein is CASTTGGGSPLHF. The CDR3 nucleotides are TGTGCCAGTACAACAGGGGGAGGTTCACCCCTCCACTTT.